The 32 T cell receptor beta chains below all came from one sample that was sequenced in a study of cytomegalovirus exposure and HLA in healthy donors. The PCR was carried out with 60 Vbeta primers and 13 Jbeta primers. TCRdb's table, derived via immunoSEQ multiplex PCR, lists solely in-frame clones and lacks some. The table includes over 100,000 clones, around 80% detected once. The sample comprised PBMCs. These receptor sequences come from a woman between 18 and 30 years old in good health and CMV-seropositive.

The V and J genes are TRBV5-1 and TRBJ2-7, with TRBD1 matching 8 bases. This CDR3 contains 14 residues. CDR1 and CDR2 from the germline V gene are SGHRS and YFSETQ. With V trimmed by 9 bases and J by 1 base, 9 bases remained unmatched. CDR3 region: CATSLDRASYEQYF. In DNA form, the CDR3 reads TGCGCCACCTCCCTGGACAGGGCATCCTACGAGCAGTACTTC.

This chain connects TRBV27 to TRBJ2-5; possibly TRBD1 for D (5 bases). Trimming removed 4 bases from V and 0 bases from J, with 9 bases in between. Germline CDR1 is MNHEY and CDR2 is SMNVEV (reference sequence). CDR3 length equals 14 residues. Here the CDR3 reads CASSSADNQETQYF. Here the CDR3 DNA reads TGTGCCAGCAGTTCCGCGGACAACCAAGAGACCCAGTACTTC.

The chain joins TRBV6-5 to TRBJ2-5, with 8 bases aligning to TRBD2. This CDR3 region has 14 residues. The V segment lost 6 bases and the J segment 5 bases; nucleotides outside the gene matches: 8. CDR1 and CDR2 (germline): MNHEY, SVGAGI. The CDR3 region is CASRRRLAGETQYF. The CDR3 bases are TGTGCCAGCAGGAGGAGGCTAGCGGGTGAGACCCAGTACTTC.

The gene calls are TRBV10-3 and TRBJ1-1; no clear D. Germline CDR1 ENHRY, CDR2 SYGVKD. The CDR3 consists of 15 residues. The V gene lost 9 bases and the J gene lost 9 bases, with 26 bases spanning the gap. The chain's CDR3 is CAISEGGPSQPQAFF. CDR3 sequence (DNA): TGTGCCATTTCGGAGGGAGGACCATCCCAACCACAAGCTTTCTTT.

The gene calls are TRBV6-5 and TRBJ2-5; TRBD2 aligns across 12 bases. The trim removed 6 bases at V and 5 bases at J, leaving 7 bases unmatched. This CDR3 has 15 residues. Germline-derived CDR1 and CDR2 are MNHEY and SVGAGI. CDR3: CASSPLAGGSETQYF. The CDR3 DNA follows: TGTGCCAGCAGCCCGCTAGCGGGGGGGAGTGAGACCCAGTACTTC.

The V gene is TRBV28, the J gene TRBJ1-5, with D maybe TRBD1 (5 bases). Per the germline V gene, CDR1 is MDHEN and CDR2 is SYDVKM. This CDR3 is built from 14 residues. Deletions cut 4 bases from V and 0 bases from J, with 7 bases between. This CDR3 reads CASSSGYSNQPQHF. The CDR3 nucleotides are TGTGCCAGCAGTTCAGGGTATAGCAATCAGCCCCAGCATTTT.

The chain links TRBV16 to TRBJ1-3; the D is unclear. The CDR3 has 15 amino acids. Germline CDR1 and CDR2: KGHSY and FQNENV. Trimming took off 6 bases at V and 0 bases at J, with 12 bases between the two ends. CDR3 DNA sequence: TGTGCCAGCAGTCTAACGGGGATCTCTGGAAACACCATATATTTT. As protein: CASSLTGISGNTIYF.

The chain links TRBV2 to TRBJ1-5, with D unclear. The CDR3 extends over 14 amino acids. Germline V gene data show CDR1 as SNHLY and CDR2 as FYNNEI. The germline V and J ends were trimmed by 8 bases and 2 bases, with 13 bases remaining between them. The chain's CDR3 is CASVGRLGNQPQHF. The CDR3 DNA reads TGTGCCAGCGTCGGGAGGCTTGGCAATCAGCCCCAGCATTTT. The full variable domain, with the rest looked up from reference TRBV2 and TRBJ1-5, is EPEVTQTPSHQVTQMGQEVILRCVPISNHLYFYWYRQILGQKVEFLVSFYNNEISEKSEIFDDQFSVERPDGSNFTLKIRSTKLEDSAMYFCASVGRLGNQPQHFGDGTRLSIL.

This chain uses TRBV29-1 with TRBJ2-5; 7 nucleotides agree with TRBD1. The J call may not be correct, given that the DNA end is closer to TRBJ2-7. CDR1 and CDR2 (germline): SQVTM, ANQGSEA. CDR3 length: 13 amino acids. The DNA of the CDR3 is TGCAGCGCCATCCCGACAGGGAACTACGAGCAGTACTTC. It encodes CSAIPTGNYEQYF.

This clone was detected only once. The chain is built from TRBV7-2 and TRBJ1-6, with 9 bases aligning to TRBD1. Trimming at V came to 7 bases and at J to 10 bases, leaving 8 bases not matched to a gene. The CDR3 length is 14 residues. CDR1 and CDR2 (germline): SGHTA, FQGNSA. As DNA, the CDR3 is TGTGCCAGCACGTTCCGGGACAGGGCGTCACCCCTCCACTTT. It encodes CASTFRDRASPLHF. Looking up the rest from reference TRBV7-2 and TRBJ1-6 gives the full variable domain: GAGVSQSPSNKVTEKGKDVELRCDPISGHTALYWYRQSLGQGLEFLIYFQGNSAPDKSGLPSDRFSAERTGGSVSTLTIQRTQQEDSAVYLCASTFRDRASPLHFGNGTRLTVT.

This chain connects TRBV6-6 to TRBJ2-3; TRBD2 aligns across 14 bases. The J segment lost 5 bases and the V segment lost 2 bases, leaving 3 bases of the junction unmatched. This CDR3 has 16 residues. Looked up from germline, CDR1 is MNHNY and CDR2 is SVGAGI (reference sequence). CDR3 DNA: TGTGCCAGCAGTTACCCCGGACTAGCGGGGGGAGATACGCAGTATTTT. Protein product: CASSYPGLAGGDTQYF.

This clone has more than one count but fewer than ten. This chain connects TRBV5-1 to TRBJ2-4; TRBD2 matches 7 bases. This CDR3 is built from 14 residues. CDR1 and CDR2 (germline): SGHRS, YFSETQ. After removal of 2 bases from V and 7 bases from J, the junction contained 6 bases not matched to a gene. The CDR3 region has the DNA TGCGCCAGCAGCTTCGGGGGGTTGGGGAACATTCAGTACTTC. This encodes CASSFGGLGNIQYF.

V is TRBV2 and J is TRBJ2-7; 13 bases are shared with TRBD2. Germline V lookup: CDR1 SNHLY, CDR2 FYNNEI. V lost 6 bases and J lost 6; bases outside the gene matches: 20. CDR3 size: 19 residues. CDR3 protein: CASSAREGTSGGAAGEQYF. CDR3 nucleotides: TGTGCCAGCAGCGCGAGAGAGGGTACTAGCGGGGGGGCGGCTGGCGAGCAGTACTTC.

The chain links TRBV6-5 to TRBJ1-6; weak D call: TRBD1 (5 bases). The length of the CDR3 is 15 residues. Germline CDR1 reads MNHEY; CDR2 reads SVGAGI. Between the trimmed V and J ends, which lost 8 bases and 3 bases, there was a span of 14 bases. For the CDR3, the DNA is TGTGCCAGCCTGCCAACAGGCGTCTATAATTCACCCCTCCACTTT. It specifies CASLPTGVYNSPLHF.

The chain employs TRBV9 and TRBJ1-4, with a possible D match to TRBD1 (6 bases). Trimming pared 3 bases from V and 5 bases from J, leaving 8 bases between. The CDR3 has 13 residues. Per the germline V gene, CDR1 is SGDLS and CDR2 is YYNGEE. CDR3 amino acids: CASSEGGNEKLFF. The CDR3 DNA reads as TGTGCCAGCAGCGAGGGGGGGAATGAAAAACTGTTTTTT.

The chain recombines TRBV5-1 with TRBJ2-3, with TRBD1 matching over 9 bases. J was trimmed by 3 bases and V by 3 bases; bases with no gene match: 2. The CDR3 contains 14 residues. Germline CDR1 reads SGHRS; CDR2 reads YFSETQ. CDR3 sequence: CASSYGTGTDTQYF. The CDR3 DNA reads TGCGCCAGCAGCTATGGGACAGGGACAGATACGCAGTATTTT.

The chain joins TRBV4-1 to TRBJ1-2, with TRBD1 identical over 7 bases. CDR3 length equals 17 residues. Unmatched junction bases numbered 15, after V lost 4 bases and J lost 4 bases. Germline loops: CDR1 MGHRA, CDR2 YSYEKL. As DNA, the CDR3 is TGCGCCAGCAGCCTTCCCGGGCCGAAGAGGGGGCTCTATGGCTACACCTTC. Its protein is CASSLPGPKRGLYGYTF.

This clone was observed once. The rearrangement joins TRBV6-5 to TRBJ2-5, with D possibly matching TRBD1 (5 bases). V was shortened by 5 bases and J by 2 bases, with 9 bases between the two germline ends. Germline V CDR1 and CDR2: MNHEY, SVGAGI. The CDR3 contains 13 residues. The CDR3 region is CASSPPGQETQYF. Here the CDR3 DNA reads TGTGCCAGCAGTCCCCCAGGGCAAGAGACCCAGTACTTC.

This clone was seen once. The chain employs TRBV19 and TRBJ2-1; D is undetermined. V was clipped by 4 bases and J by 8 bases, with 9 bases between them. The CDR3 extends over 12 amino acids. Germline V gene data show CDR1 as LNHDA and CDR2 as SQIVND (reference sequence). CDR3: CASSSLSDEQFF. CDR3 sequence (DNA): TGTGCCAGTAGTAGCCTGAGCGATGAGCAGTTCTTC.

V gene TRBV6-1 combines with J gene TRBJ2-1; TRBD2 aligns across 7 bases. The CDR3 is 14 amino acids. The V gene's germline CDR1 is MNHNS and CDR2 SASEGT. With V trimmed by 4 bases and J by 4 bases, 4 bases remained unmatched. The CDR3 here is CASSVGLLYNEQFF. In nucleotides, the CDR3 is TGTGCCAGCAGTGTGGGACTACTTTACAATGAGCAGTTCTTC.

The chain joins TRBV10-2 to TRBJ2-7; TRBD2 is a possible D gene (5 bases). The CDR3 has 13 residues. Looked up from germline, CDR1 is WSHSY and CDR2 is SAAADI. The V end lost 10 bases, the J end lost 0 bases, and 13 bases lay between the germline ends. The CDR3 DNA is TGCGCCACCTCGCCGGGAACCTCCTACGAGCAGTACTTC. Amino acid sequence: CATSPGTSYEQYF.

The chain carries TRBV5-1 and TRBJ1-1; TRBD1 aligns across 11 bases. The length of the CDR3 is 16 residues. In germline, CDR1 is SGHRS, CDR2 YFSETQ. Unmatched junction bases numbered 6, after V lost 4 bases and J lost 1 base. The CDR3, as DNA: TGCGCCAGCAGCCTGATCGGGACAGGGGGGAACACTGAAGCTTTCTTT. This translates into CASSLIGTGGNTEAFF.

The CDR3 spells CASTTGGDSDLRNSPLHF. In nucleotides, the CDR3 is TGTGCCAGCACGACGGGCGGTGACAGTGATCTTCGTAATTCACCCCTCCACTTT. V usage is TRBV18 and J usage is TRBJ1-6; a weak D match, TRBD1 (5 bases). CDR3 size: 18 residues. Germline CDR1 KGHSH, CDR2 LQKENI. The germline V and J ends were trimmed by 8 bases and 6 bases, with 26 bases remaining between them.

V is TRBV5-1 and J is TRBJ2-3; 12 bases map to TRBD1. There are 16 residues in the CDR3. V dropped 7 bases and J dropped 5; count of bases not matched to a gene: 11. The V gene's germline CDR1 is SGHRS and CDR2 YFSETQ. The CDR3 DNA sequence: TGCGCCAGCGGCTGGGGGACAGGGGGCGAGAGAGATACGCAGTATTTT. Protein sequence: CASGWGTGGERDTQYF.

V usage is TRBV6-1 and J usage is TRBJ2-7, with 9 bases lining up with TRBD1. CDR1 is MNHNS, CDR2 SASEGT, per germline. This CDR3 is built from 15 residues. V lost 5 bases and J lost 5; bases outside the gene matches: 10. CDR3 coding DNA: TGTGCCAGCAGTCCGCAAGGGACAGGGCGACACGAGCAGTACTTC. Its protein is CASSPQGTGRHEQYF.

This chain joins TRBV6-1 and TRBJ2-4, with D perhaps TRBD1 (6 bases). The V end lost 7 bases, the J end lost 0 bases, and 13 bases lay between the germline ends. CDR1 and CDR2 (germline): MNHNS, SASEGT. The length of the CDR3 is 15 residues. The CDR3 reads CASTTGHSAKNIQYF. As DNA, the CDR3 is TGTGCCAGCACTACGGGACATTCAGCCAAAAACATTCAGTACTTC.

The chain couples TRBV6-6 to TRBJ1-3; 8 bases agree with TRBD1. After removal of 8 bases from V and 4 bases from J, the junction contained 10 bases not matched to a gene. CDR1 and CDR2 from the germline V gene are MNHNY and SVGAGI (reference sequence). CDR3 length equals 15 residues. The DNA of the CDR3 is TGTGCCAGCCTACTACCCGGACAGGGCGGAAACACCATATATTTT. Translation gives CASLLPGQGGNTIYF.

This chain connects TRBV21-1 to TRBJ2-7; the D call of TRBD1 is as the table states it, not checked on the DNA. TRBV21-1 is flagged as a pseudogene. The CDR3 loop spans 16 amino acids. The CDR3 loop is CASSKGKGVRIHEQYF. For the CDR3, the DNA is TGTGCCAGCAGCAAAGGGAAGGGGGTGAGAATCCACGAGCAGTACTTC.

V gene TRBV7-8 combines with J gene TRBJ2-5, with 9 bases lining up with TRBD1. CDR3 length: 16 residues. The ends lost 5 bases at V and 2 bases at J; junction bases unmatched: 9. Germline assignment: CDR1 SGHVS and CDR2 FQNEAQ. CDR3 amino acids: CASSTDIGTGQETQYF. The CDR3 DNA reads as TGTGCCAGCAGCACCGACATCGGGACAGGGCAAGAGACCCAGTACTTC.

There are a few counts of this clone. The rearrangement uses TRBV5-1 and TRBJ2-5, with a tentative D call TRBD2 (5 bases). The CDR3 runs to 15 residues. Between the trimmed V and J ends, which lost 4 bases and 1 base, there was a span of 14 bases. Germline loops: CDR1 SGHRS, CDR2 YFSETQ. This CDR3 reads CASSPGLIIQETQYF. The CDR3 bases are TGCGCCAGCAGCCCTGGACTGATTATCCAAGAGACCCAGTACTTC.

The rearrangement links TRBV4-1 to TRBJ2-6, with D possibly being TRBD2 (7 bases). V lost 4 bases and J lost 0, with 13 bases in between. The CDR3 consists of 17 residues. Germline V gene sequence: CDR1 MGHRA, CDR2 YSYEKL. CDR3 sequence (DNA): TGCGCCAGCAGCCCACCCCGGGGGGCCTCTGGGGCCAACGTCCTGACTTTC. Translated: CASSPPRGASGANVLTF.

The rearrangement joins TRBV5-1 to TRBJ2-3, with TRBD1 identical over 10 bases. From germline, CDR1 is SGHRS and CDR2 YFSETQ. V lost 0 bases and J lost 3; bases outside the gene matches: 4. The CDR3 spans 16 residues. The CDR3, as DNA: TGCGCCAGCAGCTTGGGACCGGGACAGGGGACAGATACGCAGTATTTT. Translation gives CASSLGPGQGTDTQYF. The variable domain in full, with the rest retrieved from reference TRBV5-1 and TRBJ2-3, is KAGVTQTPRYLIKTRGQQVTLSCSPISGHRSVSWYQQTPGQGLQFLFEYFSETQRNKGNFPGRFSGRQFSNSRSEMNVSTLELGDSALYLCASSLGPGQGTDTQYFGPGTRLTVL.